Detailed here is one T cell receptor beta chain. Its antigen is unidentified. The read is 3 residues too short to cover the CDR3 end, so that end is filled in from the germline J gene. The record originates from a study of T cell clonality in common variable immunodeficiency. Clones were sequenced by immunoSEQ multiplex PCR, and TCRdb holds only the in-frame ones, with some missing. The record shows roughly 40,000 clones for this sample, with no singletons present. Study observations and caveats: In common variable immunodeficiency, TCR beta chains reportedly carried fewer deletions and N-nucleotide insertions. CVID subjects shared fewer TCRbeta clones than healthy controls did.

Germline V gives CDR1 SNHLY, CDR2 FYNNEI. V shed 3 bases and J shed 6 bases, with 13 bases lying between them. This CDR3 contains 14 residues. The sample was peripheral blood mononuclear cells. This chain uses TRBV2 with TRBJ2-3; D uncertain. This TCR came from a human donor with common variable immunodeficiency. The CDR3 bases that were read are TGTGCCAGCAGTGATGGGCAGATGTTCGATACG. Translating gives CASSDGQMFDT. The entire CDR3 sequence reads CASSDGQMFDTQYF.